This T cell receptor (beta chain) was found in a study of chemoradiotherapy in HPV16-positive cancers. Germline V gene lookup returns CDR1 SQVTM and CDR2 ANQGSEA. This CDR3 is 16 amino acids long. J was trimmed by 2 bases and V by 3 bases; bases with no gene match: 7. Repertoires were generated with immunoSEQ multiplex PCR, while TCRdb's copy carries only in-frame clones and drops some. Of about 8,000 clones listed, roughly 79% are singletons. This clone showed up just a few times. The sample was collected from a patient who underwent chemoradiotherapy. The chain is built from TRBV29-1 and TRBJ2-5, with TRBD2 matching over 12 bases. The sequence derives from a human donor with HPV-associated anogenital cancer. In DNA form, the CDR3 reads TGCAGCGTTGACGCTAGCGGGAGGGTAGGACAAGAGACCCAGTACTTC. Amino acids: CSVDASGRVGQETQYF.